This is a list of T cell receptor beta chains from one sample in a study of cytomegalovirus exposure and HLA in healthy donors. Produced via immunoSEQ multiplex PCR; TCRdb's table is partial and in-frame only. The table includes approximately 150,000 clones, approximately 71% detected once. Sequencing input: PBMCs. The receptors were sampled from a man aged 25-45 years in good health and CMV-seropositive. Both conserved end residues are part of each CDR3. The order of the fields is J gene, D gene, CDR3 length, clone size, V gene, CDR3 DNA, CDR3 protein. A D gene is named only where the DNA matches it firmly. Clone size appears in some rows only: once, few, many, or a class for an expanded clone.

TRBJ2-1 | NA | 15 | NA | TRBV6-6 | TGTGCCAGCAGTTACCTCTTTCGGCAACCGGGGGAGCAGTTCTTC | CASSYLFRQPGEQFF
TRBJ2-7 | NA | 13 | few | TRBV12-5 | TGTGCTAGTGGTTTGGTAGGGACATACGAGCAGTACTTC | CASGLVGTYEQYF
TRBJ2-1 | NA | 15 | NA | TRBV4-1 | TGCGCCAGCAGCCGTCGTGTTCTAGGATACAATGAGCAGTTCTTC | CASSRRVLGYNEQFF
TRBJ1-5 | NA | 15 | NA | TRBV4-2 | TGTGCCAGCAGCCAAGAAGGGGTTCAGACGGAGCCCCAGCATTTT | CASSQEGVQTEPQHF
TRBJ2-7 | TRBD2 | 13 | few | TRBV19 | TGTGCCAGTAGTCCCGGGGGGAACTACGAGCAGTACTTC | CASSPGGNYEQYF
TRBJ1-4 | TRBD1 | 15 | NA | TRBV5-1 | TGCGCCAGCAGCGGGGGACAGGCCGGAAATGAAAAACTGTTTTTT | CASSGGQAGNEKLFF
TRBJ1-3 | NA | 16 | NA | TRBV18 | TGTGCCAGCTCACCACCTGGCAGGGGTGACGGAAACACCATATATTTT | CASSPPGRGDGNTIYF
TRBJ1-2 | NA | 14 | few | TRBV19 | TGTGCCAGTAGTATAGACACGGAGCACTATGGCTACACCTTC | CASSIDTEHYGYTF
TRBJ1-1 | TRBD1 | 13 | NA | TRBV18 | TGTGCCAGCTCCCTCGACAGGGTTGCTGAAGCTTTCTTT | CASSLDRVAEAFF
TRBJ2-7 | TRBD2 | 15 | NA | TRBV18 | TGTGCCAGCTCACCAGCCCGGACTAGCGGTTACGAGCAGTACTTC | CASSPARTSGYEQYF
TRBJ1-1 | NA | 13 | NA | TRBV7-3 | TGTGCCAGCAGCCGCACAGGCAACACTGAAGCTTTCTTT | CASSRTGNTEAFF
TRBJ1-2 | TRBD1 | 12 | few | TRBV19 | TGTGCCAGTAGTGTACAGGGGGGCGGCTACACCTTC | CASSVQGGGYTF
TRBJ2-3 | NA | 15 | few | TRBV19 | TGTGCCAGTAGTGGCGGGACTTTGTACACAGATACGCAGTATTTT | CASSGGTLYTDTQYF
TRBJ1-5 | NA | 15 | NA | TRBV19 | TGTGCCAGTAGTATACAGGGGTCTGGCAATCAGCCCCAGCATTTT | CASSIQGSGNQPQHF
TRBJ1-2 | NA | 11 | NA | TRBV20-1 | TGCAGTGCTACAGGGAACTATGGCTACACCTTC | CSATGNYGYTF
TRBJ2-7 | NA | 14 | NA | TRBV7-9 | TGTGCCAGCAGCTCGACAGAGCTATCCTACGAGCAGTACTTC | CASSSTELSYEQYF
TRBJ2-3 | NA | 12 | NA | TRBV28 | TGTGCCAGCAGTGCCACTACGAATACGCAGTATTTT | CASSATTNTQYF
TRBJ2-2 | TRBD1 | 16 | few | TRBV10-1 | TGCGCCAGCAGTGAGGGACAGGGGCGAGACACCGGGGAGCTGTTTTTT | CASSEGQGRDTGELFF
TRBJ2-7 | NA | 14 | NA | TRBV7-3 | TGTGCCAGCAGCTCCCAGGAGGGGTCTAGCGAGCAGTACTTC | CASSSQEGSSEQYF
TRBJ2-1 | NA | 13 | NA | TRBV25-1 | TGTGCCAGTCGGTTTAGCTCCTACAATGAGCAGTTCTTC | CASRFSSYNEQFF
TRBJ2-1 | TRBD2 | 15 | NA | TRBV5-8 | TGTGCCAGCAGTCCGAGAGCGGGAGACTTCAATGAGCAGTTCTTC | CASSPRAGDFNEQFF
TRBJ1-2 | NA | 13 | once | TRBV5-8 | TGTGCCAGCAGCTTTACCAGGCTCTATGGCTACACCTTC | CASSFTRLYGYTF
TRBJ2-7 | NA | 12 | NA | TRBV5-6 | TGTGCCAGCAGCCCAGGAGGCTACGAGCAGTACTTC | CASSPGGYEQYF
TRBJ1-4 | TRBD1 | 17 | NA | TRBV4-1 | TGCGCTAGCAGCCCGCGGACAGGGGGGTTTTATGGGGAAAAACTGTTTTTT | CASSPRTGGFYGEKLFF
TRBJ2-1 | TRBD2 | 17 | NA | TRBV2 | TGTGCCAGCAGTAAATCTAGCGGGAGGGCCTCTAACAATGAGCAGTTCTTC | CASSKSSGRASNNEQFF
TRBJ2-2 | NA | 15 | NA | TRBV10-3 | TGTGCCATCAATAATGTAGCCCCAGGGACCGGGGAGCTGTTTTTT | CAINNVAPGTGELFF
TRBJ2-2 | TRBD1 | 15 | NA | TRBV2 | TGTGCCAGCAGTGAGGGGACAGGGTTCATCGGGGAGCTGTTTTTT | CASSEGTGFIGELFF
TRBJ2-1 | NA | 11 | few | TRBV5-5 | TGTGCCAGCAGCTCCAACAATGAGCAGTTCTTC | CASSSNNEQFF
TRBJ1-4 | NA | 15 | NA | TRBV7-8 | TGTGCCAGCAGCTCCTACAGGGATCCCAATGAAAAACTGTTTTTT | CASSSYRDPNEKLFF
TRBJ1-5 | NA | 14 | few | TRBV28 | TGTGCCAGCAGTTCCAACAGGGCCGAACAGCCCCAGCATTTT | CASSSNRAEQPQHF
TRBJ2-2 | TRBD1 | 15 | NA | TRBV6-5 | TGTGCCAGCAGTAACAGGGGGGAGTTGACCGGGGAGCTGTTTTTT | CASSNRGELTGELFF
TRBJ1-1 | NA | 15 | NA | TRBV19 | TGTGCCAGTAGTAACCCCCACGGCAGGGAAGAACGAGCTTTCTTT | CASSNPHGREERAFF
TRBJ2-3 | TRBD2 | 15 | NA | TRBV7-9 | TGTGCCAGCAGTTCCGTAGCGGGGCGCACAGATACGCAGTATTTT | CASSSVAGRTDTQYF
TRBJ2-2 | TRBD1 | 19 | NA | TRBV5-1 | TGCGCCAGCAGCTTCGTCGTTTTAGTGAGACAGGGGAACACCGGGGAGCTGTTTTTT | CASSFVVLVRQGNTGELFF
TRBJ1-5 | NA | 12 | NA | TRBV6-1 | TGTGCCAGCAGTGGTCTGAATCAGCCCCAGCATTTT | CASSGLNQPQHF
TRBJ1-1 | NA | 12 | NA | TRBV11-2 | TGTGCCAGCAGCTTTAGGAACACTGAAGCTTTCTTT | CASSFRNTEAFF
TRBJ2-5 | NA | 13 | NA | TRBV2 | TGTGCCAGCACGCGGGCCTTTGAAGAGACCCAGTACTTC | CASTRAFEETQYF